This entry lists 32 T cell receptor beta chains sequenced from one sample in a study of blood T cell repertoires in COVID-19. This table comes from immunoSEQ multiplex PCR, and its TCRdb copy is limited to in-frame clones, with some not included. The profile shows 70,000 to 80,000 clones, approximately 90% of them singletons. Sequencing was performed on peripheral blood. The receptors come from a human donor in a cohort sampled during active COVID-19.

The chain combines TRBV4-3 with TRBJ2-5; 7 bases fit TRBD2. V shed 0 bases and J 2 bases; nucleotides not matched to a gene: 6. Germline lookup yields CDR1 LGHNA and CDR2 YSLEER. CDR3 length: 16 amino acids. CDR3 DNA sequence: TGCGCCAGCAGCCAAGATTGGCCGGGGGGACAAGAGACCCAGTACTTC. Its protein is CASSQDWPGGQETQYF.

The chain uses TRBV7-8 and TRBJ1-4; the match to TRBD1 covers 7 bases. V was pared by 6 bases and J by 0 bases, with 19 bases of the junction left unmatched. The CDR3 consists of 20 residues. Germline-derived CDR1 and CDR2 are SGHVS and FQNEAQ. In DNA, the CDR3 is TGTGCCAGCAGTTTTTCAAGATGGACAGGTCGGAGGACAACTAATGAAAAACTGTTTTTT. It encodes CASSFSRWTGRRTTNEKLFF.

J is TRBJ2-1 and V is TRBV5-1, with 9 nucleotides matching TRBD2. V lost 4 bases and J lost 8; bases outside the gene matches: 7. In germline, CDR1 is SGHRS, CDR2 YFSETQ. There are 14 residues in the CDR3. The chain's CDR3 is CASSGRGGLDEQFF. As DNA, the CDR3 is TGCGCCAGCAGCGGGCGGGGGGGCCTCGATGAGCAGTTCTTC.

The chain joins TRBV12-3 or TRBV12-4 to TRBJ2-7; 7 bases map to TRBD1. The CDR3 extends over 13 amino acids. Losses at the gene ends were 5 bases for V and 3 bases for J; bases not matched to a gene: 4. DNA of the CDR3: TGTGCCAGCAGTCCCGGGACAGTCTACGAGCAGTACTTC. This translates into CASSPGTVYEQYF.

The CDR3 spells CASRRVFVGYEQYF. The CDR3 nucleotides read TGTGCCAGCAGACGAGTTTTCGTCGGTTACGAGCAGTACTTC. The chain uses TRBV2 and TRBJ2-7; no firm D call. Germline-derived CDR1 and CDR2 are SNHLY and FYNNEI. V shed 6 bases and J shed 4 bases, with 16 bases lying between them. The CDR3 is 14 amino acids.

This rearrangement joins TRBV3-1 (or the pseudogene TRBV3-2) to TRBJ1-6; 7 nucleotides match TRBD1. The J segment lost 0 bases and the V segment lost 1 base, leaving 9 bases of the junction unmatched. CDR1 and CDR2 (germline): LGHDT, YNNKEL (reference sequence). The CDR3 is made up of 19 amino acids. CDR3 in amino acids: CASSQGQGTAYSYNSPLHF. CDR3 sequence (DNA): TGTGCCAGCAGCCAAGGGCAAGGGACAGCTTACTCCTATAATTCACCCCTCCACTTT.

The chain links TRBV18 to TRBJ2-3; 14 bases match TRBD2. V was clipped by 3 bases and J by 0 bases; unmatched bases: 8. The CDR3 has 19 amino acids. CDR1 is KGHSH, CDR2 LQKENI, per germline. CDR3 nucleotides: TGTGCCAGCTCACCCCGCGGACTAGCGGGGGGTACTAGCACAGATACGCAGTATTTT. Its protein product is CASSPRGLAGGTSTDTQYF.

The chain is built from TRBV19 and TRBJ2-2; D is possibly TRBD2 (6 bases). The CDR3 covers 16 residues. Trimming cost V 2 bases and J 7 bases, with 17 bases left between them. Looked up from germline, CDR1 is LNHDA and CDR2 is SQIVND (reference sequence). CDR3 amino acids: CASSIQVQVSGGELFF. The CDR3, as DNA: TGTGCCAGTAGTATACAGGTACAGGTTAGCGGCGGGGAGCTGTTTTTT.

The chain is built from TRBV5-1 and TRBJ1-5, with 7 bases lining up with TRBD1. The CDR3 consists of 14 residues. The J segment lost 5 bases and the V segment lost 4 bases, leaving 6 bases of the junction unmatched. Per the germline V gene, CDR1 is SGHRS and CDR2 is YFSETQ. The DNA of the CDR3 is TGCGCCAGCAGCCAAGGGACAGAGGATCAGCCCCAGCATTTT. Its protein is CASSQGTEDQPQHF.

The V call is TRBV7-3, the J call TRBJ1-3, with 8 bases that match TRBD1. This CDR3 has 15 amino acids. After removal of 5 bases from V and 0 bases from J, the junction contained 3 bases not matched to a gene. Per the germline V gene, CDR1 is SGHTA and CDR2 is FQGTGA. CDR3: CASSPTGGSGNTIYF. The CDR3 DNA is TGTGCCAGCAGCCCAACAGGGGGCTCTGGAAACACCATATATTTT.

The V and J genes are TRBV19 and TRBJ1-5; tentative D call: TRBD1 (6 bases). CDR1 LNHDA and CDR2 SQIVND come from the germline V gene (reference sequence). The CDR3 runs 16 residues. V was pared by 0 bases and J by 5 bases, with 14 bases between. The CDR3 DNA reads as TGTGCCAGTAGTATAGAGTCCAGGGGATATGATCAGCCCCAGCATTTT. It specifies CASSIESRGYDQPQHF.

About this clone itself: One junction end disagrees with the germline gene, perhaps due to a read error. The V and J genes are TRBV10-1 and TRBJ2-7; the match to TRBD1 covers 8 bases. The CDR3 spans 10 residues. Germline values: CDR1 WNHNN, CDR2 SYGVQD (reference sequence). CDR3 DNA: TGCGCCAGCACCCGGACAGGGCCTTCGTTC. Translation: CASTRTGPSF.

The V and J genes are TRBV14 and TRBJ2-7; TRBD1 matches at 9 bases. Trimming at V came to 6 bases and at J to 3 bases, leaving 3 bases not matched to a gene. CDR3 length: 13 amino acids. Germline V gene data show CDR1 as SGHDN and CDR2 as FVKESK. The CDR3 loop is CASSSTGGYEQYF. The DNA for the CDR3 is TGTGCCAGCAGTTCGACAGGGGGCTACGAGCAGTACTTC.

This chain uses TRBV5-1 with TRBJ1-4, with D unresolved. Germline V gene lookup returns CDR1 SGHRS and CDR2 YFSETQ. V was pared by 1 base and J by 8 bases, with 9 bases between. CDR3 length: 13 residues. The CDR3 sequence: CASSLNGREKLFF. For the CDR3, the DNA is TGCGCCAGCAGCTTGAATGGGAGGGAAAAACTGTTTTTT.

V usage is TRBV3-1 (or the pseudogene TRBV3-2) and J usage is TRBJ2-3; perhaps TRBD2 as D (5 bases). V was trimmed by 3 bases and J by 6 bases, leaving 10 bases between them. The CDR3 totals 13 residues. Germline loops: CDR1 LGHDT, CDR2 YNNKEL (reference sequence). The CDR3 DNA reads TGTGCCAGCAGCCAGGGTAGCGTGGATACGCAGTATTTT. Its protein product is CASSQGSVDTQYF.

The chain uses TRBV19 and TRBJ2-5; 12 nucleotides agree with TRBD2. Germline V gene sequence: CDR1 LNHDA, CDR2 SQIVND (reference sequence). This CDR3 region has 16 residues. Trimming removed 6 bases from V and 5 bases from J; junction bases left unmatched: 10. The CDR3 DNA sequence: TGTGCCAGTAGCCCACTAGCGGGGGGTAAGACGGAGACCCAGTACTTC. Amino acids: CASSPLAGGKTETQYF.

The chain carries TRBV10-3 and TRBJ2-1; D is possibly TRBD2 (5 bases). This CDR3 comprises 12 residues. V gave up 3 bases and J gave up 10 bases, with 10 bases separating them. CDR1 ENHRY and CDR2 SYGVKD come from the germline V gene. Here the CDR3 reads CAISDGLAEQFF. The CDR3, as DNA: TGTGCCATCAGTGATGGGTTAGCGGAGCAGTTCTTC.

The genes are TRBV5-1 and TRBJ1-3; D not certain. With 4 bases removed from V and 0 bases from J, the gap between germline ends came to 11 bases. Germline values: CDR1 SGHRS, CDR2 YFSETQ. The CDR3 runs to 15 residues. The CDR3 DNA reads TGCGCCAGCAGCCCGTTCCCCGGCTCTGGAAACACCATATATTTT. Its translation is CASSPFPGSGNTIYF. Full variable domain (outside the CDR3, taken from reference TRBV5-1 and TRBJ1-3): KAGVTQTPRYLIKTRGQQVTLSCSPISGHRSVSWYQQTPGQGLQFLFEYFSETQRNKGNFPGRFSGRQFSNSRSEMNVSTLELGDSALYLCASSPFPGSGNTIYFGEGSWLTVV.

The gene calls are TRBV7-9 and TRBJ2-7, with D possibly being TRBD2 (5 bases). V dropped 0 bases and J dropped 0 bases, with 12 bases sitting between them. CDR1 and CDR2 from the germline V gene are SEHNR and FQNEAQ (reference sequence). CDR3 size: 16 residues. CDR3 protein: CASSLAEEVGSYEQYF. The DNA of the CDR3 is TGTGCCAGCAGCTTAGCGGAGGAGGTTGGCTCCTACGAGCAGTACTTC. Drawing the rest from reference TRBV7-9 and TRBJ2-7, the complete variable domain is DTGVSQNPRHKITKRGQNVTFRCDPISEHNRLYWYRQTLGQGPEFLTYFQNEAQLEKSRLLSDRFSAERPKGSFSTLEIQRTEQGDSAMYLCASSLAEEVGSYEQYFGPGTRLTVT.

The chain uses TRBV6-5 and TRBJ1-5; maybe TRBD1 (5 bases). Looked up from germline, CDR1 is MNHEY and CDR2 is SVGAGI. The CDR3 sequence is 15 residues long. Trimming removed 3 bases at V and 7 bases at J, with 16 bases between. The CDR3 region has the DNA TGTGCCAGCAGTTATTCTCCAGGGTCCAGGCAGCCCCAGCATTTT. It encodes CASSYSPGSRQPQHF.

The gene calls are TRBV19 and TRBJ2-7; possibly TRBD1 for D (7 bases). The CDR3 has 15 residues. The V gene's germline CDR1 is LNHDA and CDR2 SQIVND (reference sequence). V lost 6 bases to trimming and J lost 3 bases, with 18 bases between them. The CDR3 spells CASSSKARGDYEQYF. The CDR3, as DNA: TGTGCCAGTAGCTCCAAAGCCAGGGGGGACTACGAGCAGTACTTC.

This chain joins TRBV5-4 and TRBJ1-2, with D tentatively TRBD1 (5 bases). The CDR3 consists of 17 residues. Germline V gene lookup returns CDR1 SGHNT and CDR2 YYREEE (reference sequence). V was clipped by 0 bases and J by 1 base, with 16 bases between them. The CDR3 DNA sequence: TGTGCCAGCAGCTTGGCGGGTCGTCAGGGAGGTAACTATGGCTACACCTTC. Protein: CASSLAGRQGGNYGYTF.

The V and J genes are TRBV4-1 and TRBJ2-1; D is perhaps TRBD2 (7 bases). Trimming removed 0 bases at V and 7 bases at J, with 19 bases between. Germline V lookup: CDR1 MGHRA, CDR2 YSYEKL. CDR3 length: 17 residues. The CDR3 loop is CASSQDIRGGRWNEQFF. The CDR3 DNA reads TGCGCCAGCAGCCAAGATATAAGGGGGGGGCGGTGGAATGAGCAGTTCTTC.

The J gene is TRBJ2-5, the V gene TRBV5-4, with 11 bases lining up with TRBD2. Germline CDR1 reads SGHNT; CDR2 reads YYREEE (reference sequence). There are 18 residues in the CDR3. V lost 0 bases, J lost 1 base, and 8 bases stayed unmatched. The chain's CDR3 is CASSLGGTSGGRQETQYF. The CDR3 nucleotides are TGTGCCAGCAGCTTGGGTGGGACTAGCGGCGGACGCCAAGAGACCCAGTACTTC.

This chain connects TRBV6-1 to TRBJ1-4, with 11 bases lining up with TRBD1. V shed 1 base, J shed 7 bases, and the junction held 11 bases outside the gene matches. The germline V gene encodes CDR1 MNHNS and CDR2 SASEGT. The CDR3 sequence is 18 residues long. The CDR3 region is CASSEEGLTGTGGEKLFF. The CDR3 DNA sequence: TGTGCCAGCAGTGAAGAGGGACTTACCGGGACAGGGGGTGAAAAACTGTTTTTT.

CDR3 residues: CASSLNRVNAGELFF. CDR3 bases: TGTGCCAGCAGCTTAAACAGGGTCAACGCCGGGGAGCTGTTTTTT. V gene TRBV7-2 combines with J gene TRBJ2-2, with D possibly TRBD1 on 6 matching bases. Germline V CDR1 and CDR2: SGHTA, FQGNSA. The CDR3 is 15 amino acids. V lost 2 bases and J lost 6, with 13 bases in between. Using reference TRBV7-2 and TRBJ2-2 for the parts outside the CDR3, the full variable domain is GAGVSQSPSNKVTEKGKDVELRCDPISGHTALYWYRQSLGQGLEFLIYFQGNSAPDKSGLPSDRFSAERTGGSVSTLTIQRTQQEDSAVYLCASSLNRVNAGELFFGEGSRLTVL.

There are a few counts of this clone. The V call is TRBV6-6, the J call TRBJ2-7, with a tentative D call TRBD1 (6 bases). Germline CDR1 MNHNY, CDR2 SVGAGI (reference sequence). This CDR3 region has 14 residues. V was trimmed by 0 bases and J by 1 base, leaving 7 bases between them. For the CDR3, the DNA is TGTGCCAGCAGTTACTCACAGGGTTCCTACGAGCAGTACTTC. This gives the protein CASSYSQGSYEQYF.

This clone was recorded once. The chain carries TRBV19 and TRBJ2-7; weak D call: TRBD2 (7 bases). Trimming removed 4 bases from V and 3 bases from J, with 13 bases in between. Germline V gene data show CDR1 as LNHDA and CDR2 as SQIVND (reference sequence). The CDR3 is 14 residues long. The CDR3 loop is CASSNRGALYEQYF. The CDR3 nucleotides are TGTGCCAGTAGTAACCGGGGGGCCCTCTACGAGCAGTACTTC.

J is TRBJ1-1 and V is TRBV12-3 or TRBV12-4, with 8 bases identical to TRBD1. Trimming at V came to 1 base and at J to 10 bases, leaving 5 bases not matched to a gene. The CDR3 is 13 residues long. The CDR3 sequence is CASSLGQGSRAFF. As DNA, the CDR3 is TGTGCCAGCAGTTTAGGACAGGGGTCGAGAGCTTTCTTT.

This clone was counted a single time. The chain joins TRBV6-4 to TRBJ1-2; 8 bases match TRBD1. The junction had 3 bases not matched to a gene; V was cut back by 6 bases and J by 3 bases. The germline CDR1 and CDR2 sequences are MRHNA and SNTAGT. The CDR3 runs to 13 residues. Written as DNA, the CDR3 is TGTGCCAGCAGGCCGGGACAGGACTATGGCTACACCTTC. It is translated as CASRPGQDYGYTF.

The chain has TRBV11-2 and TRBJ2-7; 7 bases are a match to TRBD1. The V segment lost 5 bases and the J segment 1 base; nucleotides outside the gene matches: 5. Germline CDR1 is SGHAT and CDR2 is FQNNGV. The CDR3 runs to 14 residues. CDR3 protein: CASSPTGASYEQYF. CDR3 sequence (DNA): TGTGCCAGCAGCCCCACAGGGGCGTCCTACGAGCAGTACTTC.

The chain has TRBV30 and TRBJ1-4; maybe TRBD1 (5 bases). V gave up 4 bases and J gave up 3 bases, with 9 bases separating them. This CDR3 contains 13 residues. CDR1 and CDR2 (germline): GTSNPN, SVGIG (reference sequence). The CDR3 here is CAWTTDPNEKLFF. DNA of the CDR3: TGTGCCTGGACGACAGACCCTAATGAAAAACTGTTTTTT.